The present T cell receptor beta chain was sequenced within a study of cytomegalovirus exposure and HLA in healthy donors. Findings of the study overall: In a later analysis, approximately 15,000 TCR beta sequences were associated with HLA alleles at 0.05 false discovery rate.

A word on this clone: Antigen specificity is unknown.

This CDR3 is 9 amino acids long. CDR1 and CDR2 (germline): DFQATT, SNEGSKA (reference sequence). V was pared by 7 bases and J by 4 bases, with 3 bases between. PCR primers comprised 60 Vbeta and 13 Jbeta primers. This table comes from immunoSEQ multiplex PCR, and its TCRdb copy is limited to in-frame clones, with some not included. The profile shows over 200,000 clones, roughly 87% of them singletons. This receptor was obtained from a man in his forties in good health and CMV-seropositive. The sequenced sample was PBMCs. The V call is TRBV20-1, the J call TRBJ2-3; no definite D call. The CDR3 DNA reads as TGCAGTGTCTCAGATACGCAGTATTTT. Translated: CSVSDTQYF.